This T cell receptor beta chain was retrieved from a study of neurological immune-mediated disorders. Overall study findings and caveats: Private repertoires in all groups were suggested, as expanded clones shared no CDR3 amino acid sequences across subjects.

Specified time point: technical triplicate 2. TCRdb ran MiXCR on the 5' RACE reads and lists one entry per CDR3 protein. The profile covers about 59,000 distinct CDR3 sequences, with 24% appearing a single time and roughly 4.6% taken by the ten largest. This clonotype occurred many times. What it binds is not known. Germline V CDR1 and CDR2: DFQATT, SNEGSKA (reference sequence). The V segment lost 4 bases and the J segment 5 bases; nucleotides outside the gene matches: 11. This CDR3 is 17 amino acids long. The sequence was obtained from a man between 60 and 75 years old with HTLV-1-associated myelopathy (HAM/TSP). Material: PBMCs. V usage is TRBV20-1 and J usage is TRBJ2-5; 15 positions match TRBD2. CDR3 amino acids: CSATGTSGRFQRETQYF. CDR3 sequence (DNA): TGCAGTGCTACGGGGACTAGCGGGAGGTTCCAGCGGGAGACCCAGTACTTC.